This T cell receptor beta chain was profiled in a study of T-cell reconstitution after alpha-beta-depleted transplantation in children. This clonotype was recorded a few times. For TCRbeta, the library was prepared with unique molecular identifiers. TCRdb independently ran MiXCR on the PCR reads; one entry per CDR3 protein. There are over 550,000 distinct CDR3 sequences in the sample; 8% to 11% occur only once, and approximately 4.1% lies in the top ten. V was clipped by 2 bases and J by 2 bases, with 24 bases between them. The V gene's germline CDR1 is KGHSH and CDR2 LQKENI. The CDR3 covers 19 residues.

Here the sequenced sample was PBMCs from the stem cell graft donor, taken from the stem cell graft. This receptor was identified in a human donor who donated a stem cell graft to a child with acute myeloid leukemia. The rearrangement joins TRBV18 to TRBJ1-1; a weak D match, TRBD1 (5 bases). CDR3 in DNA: TGTGCCAGCTCACCAGCCTCCCCTTCCGGGACTCCCGTCAACACTGAAGCTTTCTTT. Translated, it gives CASSPASPSGTPVNTEAFF.